The 28 T cell receptor beta chains given below trace back to one sample, sequenced in a study of response to subunit inactivated influenza vaccine. MiXCR, run by TCRdb on the RT-PCR reads, gives a single entry per CDR3 protein. This sample has about 800,000 distinct CDR3 sequences; 21% occur once, and the top ten carry roughly 10%. Material: PBMCs from blood, obtained more than 4 days after vaccination. The receptor set was obtained from a man aged 50 to 59 who received an inactivated influenza vaccine.

This chain joins TRBV11-2 and TRBJ2-5, with D unresolved. The CDR3 sequence is 11 residues long. V was cut by 5 bases and J by 4 bases, with 5 bases left in between. CDR1 and CDR2 from the germline V gene are SGHAT and FQNNGV. CDR3 sequence reads: CASSRPETQYF. The CDR3 region has the DNA TGTGCCAGCAGCCGACCAGAGACCCAGTACTTC.

CDR3 in DNA: TGTGCCAGCAGCCAAGTGGACAGGGGAGATCAGCCCCAGCATTTT. Amino acids: CASSQVDRGDQPQHF. The chain employs TRBV4-2 and TRBJ1-5, with 9 bases that match TRBD1. This CDR3 region has 15 residues. In germline, CDR1 is LGHNA, CDR2 YNFKEQ. V lost 1 base and J lost 5; bases outside the gene matches: 3.

The chain is built from TRBV5-1 and TRBJ1-2, with a tentative D call TRBD1 (5 bases). Germline CDR1 is SGHRS and CDR2 is YFSETQ. V dropped 7 bases and J dropped 2 bases, with 18 bases sitting between them. The CDR3 is 15 residues long. The CDR3 bases are TGCGCCAGCGGCCAATCTGCGGGACGGAACTATGGCTACACCTTC. Translation: CASGQSAGRNYGYTF.

This chain connects TRBV24-1 to TRBJ2-5, with D perhaps being TRBD1 or TRBD2 (5 bases each). This CDR3 has 12 amino acids. Germline V gene sequence: CDR1 KGHDR, CDR2 SFDVKD. V lost 9 bases and J 9 bases, leaving 16 bases between the germline ends. CDR3 in DNA: TGTGCCACCTCGCTGGGGGTTTCGCCCCAGTACTTC. It yields the protein CATSLGVSPQYF.

The chain employs TRBV12-3 or TRBV12-4 and TRBJ1-5; 7 bases are a match to TRBD1. The CDR3 is made up of 15 amino acids. J gave up 0 bases and V 5 bases, and 4 bases lay outside the gene matches. CDR3: CASSRTGDSNQPQHF. The DNA for the CDR3 is TGTGCCAGCAGTCGGACAGGAGATAGCAATCAGCCCCAGCATTTT.

This clonotype was counted between two and nine times. The chain couples TRBV9 to TRBJ2-2; the D gene could be TRBD1 or TRBD2 (5 bases each). This CDR3 comprises 14 residues. V was shortened by 3 bases and J by 8 bases, with 14 bases between the two germline ends. From germline, CDR1 is SGDLS and CDR2 YYNGEE. CDR3 coding DNA: TGTGCCAGCAGCGAAGGGACGACCCAAGGGGAGCTGTTTTTT. Translating gives CASSEGTTQGELFF.

The chain combines TRBV7-8 with TRBJ2-1; 8 nucleotides match TRBD2. The germline V gene has CDR1 SGHVS and CDR2 FQNEAQ. The CDR3 covers 11 residues. V dropped 5 bases and J dropped 16; count of bases not matched to a gene: 7. The CDR3 DNA reads TGTGCCAGCAGCGAACGGACTAGCACCTTCTTC. It yields the protein CASSERTSTFF.

CDR3 loop: CAISGTGLGTDTQYF. As DNA, the CDR3 is TGTGCCATCAGCGGGACTGGTCTCGGCACAGATACGCAGTATTTT. The rearrangement links TRBV10-3 to TRBJ2-3, with D perhaps TRBD2 (6 bases). Germline V gene sequence: CDR1 ENHRY, CDR2 SYGVKD. The CDR3 runs 15 residues. V was pared by 6 bases and J by 1 base, with 14 bases between.

This rearrangement joins TRBV11-2 to TRBJ2-6; 13 bases are shared with TRBD2. V trimming: 3 bases; J trimming: 3 bases; junction bases outside the gene matches: 14. Per the germline V gene, CDR1 is SGHAT and CDR2 is FQNNGV. This CDR3 spans 21 amino acids. The CDR3 nucleotides are TGTGCCAGCAGCTTCCCGGGACTAGCGGGAAGAAGCTCTGTTGGGGCCAACGTCCTGACTTTC. It translates to CASSFPGLAGRSSVGANVLTF.

This clonotype appeared a few times. The genes are TRBV6-2 or TRBV6-3 and TRBJ2-7; the match to TRBD1 covers 10 bases. V lost 5 bases and J lost 3; bases outside the gene matches: 7. The CDR3 loop spans 15 amino acids. Germline V gene sequence: CDR1 MNHEY, CDR2 SVGEGT. This CDR3 is CASSRMTGGLYEQYF. The CDR3 DNA sequence: TGTGCCAGCAGTAGGATGACAGGGGGCCTCTACGAGCAGTACTTC.

In its sample, this clonotype was seen a few times. This rearrangement joins TRBV12-3 or TRBV12-4 to TRBJ2-5; no clear D. The V end lost 3 bases, the J end lost 4 bases, and 9 bases lay between the germline ends. The CDR3 has 13 amino acids. The CDR3: CASSFAGSETQYF. CDR3 nucleotides: TGTGCCAGCAGTTTTGCAGGCTCAGAGACCCAGTACTTC.

The CDR3 nucleotides read TGCGCCAGCAGCCAAATCATGTCGGGGTTCACTGAAGCTTTCTTT. This translates into CASSQIMSGFTEAFF. The chain is built from TRBV4-1 and TRBJ1-1, with D unclear. Germline V gene data show CDR1 as MGHRA and CDR2 as YSYEKL. The CDR3 runs 15 residues. Trimming removed 2 bases at V and 4 bases at J, with 14 bases between.

The sample holds a few counts of this clonotype. This rearrangement joins TRBV30 to TRBJ2-7; D remains ambiguous. The CDR3 runs to 14 residues. Per germline, CDR1 GTSNPN and CDR2 SVGIG (reference sequence). V was pared by 0 bases and J by 0 bases, with 9 bases between. Written as DNA, the CDR3 is TGTGCCTGGAGTGTAGGCCTGTACTCCTACGAGCAGTACTTC. It codes for CAWSVGLYSYEQYF.

This clonotype was found a few times. CDR3 residues: CSGEQGNQPQHF. CDR3 nucleotides: TGCAGTGGGGAACAGGGAAATCAGCCCCAGCATTTT. V usage is TRBV20-1 and J usage is TRBJ1-5, with a tentative D call TRBD1 (6 bases). Germline CDR1 is DFQATT and CDR2 is SNEGSKA (reference sequence). The CDR3 has 12 amino acids. V shed 7 bases and J shed 4 bases, with 11 bases lying between them.

V is TRBV9 and J is TRBJ1-1; 8 bases align to TRBD1. V trimming: 3 bases; J trimming: 5 bases; junction bases outside the gene matches: 6. Germline V lookup: CDR1 SGDLS, CDR2 YYNGEE. There are 14 residues in the CDR3. The CDR3: CASSDGQGGTEAFF. The CDR3 nucleotides are TGTGCCAGCAGCGATGGACAGGGAGGGACTGAAGCTTTCTTT.

CDR3 in amino acids: CASSGDRGPVNEQFF. DNA for the CDR3: TGTGCCAGCAGCGGGGACAGGGGGCCAGTAAATGAGCAGTTCTTC. The rearrangement uses TRBV7-2 and TRBJ2-1, with TRBD1 identical over 12 bases. Germline values: CDR1 SGHTA, CDR2 FQGNSA. The ends lost 5 bases at V and 7 bases at J; junction bases unmatched: 6. The CDR3 spans 15 residues.

The table lists this clonotype with a few counts. The rearrangement joins TRBV3-1 to TRBJ1-1, with 8 bases matching TRBD1. CDR1 and CDR2 (germline): LGHDT, YNNKEL (reference sequence). V lost 5 bases and J lost 5; bases outside the gene matches: 7. This CDR3 has 14 residues. The CDR3 nucleotides are TGTGCCAGCAGCGGATCAGGGGGCGTTACTGAAGCTTTCTTT. Translation gives CASSGSGGVTEAFF.

The sample holds a few counts of this clonotype. The rearrangement uses TRBV3-1 and TRBJ2-1, with 9 bases aligning to TRBD2. The CDR3 runs 16 residues. Germline V gives CDR1 LGHDT, CDR2 YNNKEL (reference sequence). V lost 1 base and J lost 3; bases outside the gene matches: 4. CDR3 nucleotides: TGTGCCAGCAGCCAAGTGACTAGCGGACTCTACAATGAGCAGTTCTTC. This codes for CASSQVTSGLYNEQFF.

This clonotype was detected only a few times. The rearrangement links TRBV28 to TRBJ2-7; D not resolved. CDR3 length: 14 residues. Trimming removed 2 bases from V and 4 bases from J, with 12 bases in between. Germline V gene data show CDR1 as MDHEN and CDR2 as SYDVKM. DNA of the CDR3: TGTGCCAGCAGTTTAGGGGTTTCGTTTTACGAGCAGTACTTC. It encodes CASSLGVSFYEQYF.

This clonotype was found many times. The rearrangement links TRBV6-2 or TRBV6-3 to TRBJ2-7; the D is unclear. Per germline, CDR1 MNHEY and CDR2 SVGEGT. Trimming removed 1 base at V and 3 bases at J, with 7 bases between. The CDR3 totals 13 residues. CDR3 DNA sequence: TGTGCCAGCAGTTACTACGGCGGCTACGAGCAGTACTTC. Translation gives CASSYYGGYEQYF.

V gene TRBV6-5 combines with J gene TRBJ2-5, with 12 bases that match TRBD2. CDR3 length equals 17 residues. Losses at the gene ends were 3 bases for V and 1 base for J; bases not matched to a gene: 6. Germline V gives CDR1 MNHEY, CDR2 SVGAGI. The CDR3 coding sequence is TGTGCCAGCAGTTATCTGCCTAGCGGGAGGGCCCAAGAGACCCAGTACTTC. Its protein is CASSYLPSGRAQETQYF.

This clonotype showed up just a few times. The chain employs TRBV7-2 and TRBJ2-5; TRBD2 aligns across 9 bases. CDR3 length equals 15 residues. Germline lookup yields CDR1 SGHTA and CDR2 FQGNSA. The V segment lost 5 bases and the J segment 4 bases; nucleotides outside the gene matches: 8. The DNA of the CDR3 is TGTGCCAGCAGCCGTGGCGGGAGGGCCGGAGAGACCCAGTACTTC. Protein sequence: CASSRGGRAGETQYF.

This clonotype was observed a handful of times. The chain joins TRBV12-3 or TRBV12-4 to TRBJ1-6; D remains unclear. The ends were cut back, 5 bases at V and 7 bases at J, with 9 bases in the middle. This CDR3 comprises 13 residues. The CDR3 spells CASSLRTNSPLHF. CDR3 nucleotides: TGTGCCAGCAGTCTCCGGACGAATTCACCCCTCCACTTT.

This clonotype occurred many times. The chain uses TRBV20-1 and TRBJ2-5; 7 nucleotides line up with TRBD1. The CDR3 runs 13 residues. V dropped 3 bases and J dropped 1; count of bases not matched to a gene: 2. CDR1 and CDR2 (germline): DFQATT, SNEGSKA (reference sequence). The CDR3 sequence: CSARAGGQETQYF. The DNA of the CDR3 is TGCAGTGCTAGGGCAGGGGGCCAAGAGACCCAGTACTTC.

The chain joins TRBV28 to TRBJ2-5; D gene ambiguous. V dropped 5 bases and J dropped 4 bases, with 20 bases sitting between them. There are 16 residues in the CDR3. Germline CDR1 is MDHEN and CDR2 is SYDVKM. CDR3 amino acids: CASSLFPSGFLETQYF. The CDR3 DNA reads TGTGCCAGCAGTCTCTTCCCCTCCGGGTTTTTAGAGACCCAGTACTTC. Supplemented by reference TRBV28 and TRBJ2-5, the full variable domain reads DVKVTQSSRYLVKRTGEKVFLECVQDMDHENMFWYRQDPGLGLRLIYFSYDVKMKEKGDIPEGYSVSREKKERFSLILESASTNQTSMYLCASSLFPSGFLETQYFGPGTRLLVL.

V and J are TRBV20-1 and TRBJ2-5; the D gene is possibly TRBD1 (6 bases). V was cut by 5 bases and J by 4 bases, with 11 bases left in between. The CDR3 runs 12 residues. CDR1 and CDR2 from the germline V gene are DFQATT and SNEGSKA (reference sequence). The CDR3 protein is CSAFQGSETQYF. The DNA of the CDR3 is TGCAGTGCTTTCCAGGGGTCAGAGACCCAGTACTTC.

V is TRBV5-1 and J is TRBJ1-1; tentative D call: TRBD1 (5 bases). Germline values: CDR1 SGHRS, CDR2 YFSETQ. Trimming took 2 bases from V and 1 from J, leaving 15 bases between them. The CDR3 covers 16 residues. This CDR3 reads CASSFGDGTPNTEAFF. In DNA, the CDR3 is TGCGCCAGCAGCTTTGGGGACGGGACTCCGAACACTGAAGCTTTCTTT.

This clonotype was seen a few times. This rearrangement joins TRBV7-2 to TRBJ2-4; perhaps TRBD2 as D (5 bases). The CDR3 loop spans 14 amino acids. Germline V gene sequence: CDR1 SGHTA, CDR2 FQGNSA. V was shortened by 3 bases and J by 0 bases, with 6 bases between the two germline ends. In DNA form, the CDR3 reads TGTGCCAGCAGCTTCGCGGGAGCCAAAAACATTCAGTACTTC. This encodes CASSFAGAKNIQYF.